These 4 T cell receptor beta chains came from one sample sequenced in a study of T cell repertoires in cytomegalovirus infection. TCRdb itself ran the reads through MiXCR, one entry per CDR3 protein. Of 150,000 to 200,000 distinct CDR3 sequences listed, more than 9% are singletons. The specimen sequenced was PBMCs. Receptor source: a human donor in good health (CMV status not recorded). Some clones in this sample may be carry-over from other donors' samples.

This clonotype has more than one count but fewer than ten. The chain is built from TRBV5-8 and TRBJ2-5, with 9 bases that match TRBD2. This CDR3 spans 15 amino acids. Per the germline V gene, CDR1 is SGHTS and CDR2 is YDEGEE. Unmatched junction bases numbered 2, after V lost 0 bases and J lost 2 bases. CDR3 coding DNA: TGTGCCAGCAGCTTGGAGACTAGCGGTCAAGAGACCCAGTACTTC. It translates to CASSLETSGQETQYF. The variable domain in full, completed from reference TRBV5-8 and TRBJ2-5, reads EAGVTQSPTHLIKTRGQQATLRCSPISGHTSVYWYQQALGLGLQFLLWYDEGEERNRGNFPPRFSGRQFPNYSSELNVNALELEDSALYLCASSLETSGQETQYFGPGTRLLVL.

In this sample, this clonotype turned up many times. J is TRBJ1-5 and V is TRBV28; D unclear. Germline V CDR1 and CDR2: MDHEN, SYDVKM. The V end was cut by 2 bases, the J end by 3 bases, with 2 bases between. CDR3 length: 12 residues. The CDR3 nucleotides are TGTGCCAGCAGTTTAAACAATCAGCCCCAGCATTTT. It is translated as CASSLNNQPQHF.

The V call is TRBV28, the J call TRBJ2-5; D not resolved. Deletions cut 6 bases from V and 3 bases from J, with 11 bases between. CDR1 is MDHEN, CDR2 SYDVKM, per germline. The CDR3 has 13 residues. CDR3: CASSVGDKETQYF. CDR3 nucleotides: TGTGCCAGCAGCGTAGGAGACAAAGAGACCCAGTACTTC.

This clonotype was seen many times. The J gene is TRBJ2-3, the V gene TRBV7-2; D is perhaps TRBD2 (5 bases). The CDR3 loop spans 14 amino acids. The V end was cut by 3 bases, the J end by 2 bases, with 9 bases between. Looked up from germline, CDR1 is SGHTA and CDR2 is FQGNSA. The CDR3: CASSFIRDTDTQYF. CDR3 nucleotides: TGTGCCAGCAGCTTCATCCGGGACACAGATACGCAGTATTTT.